This TCR beta chain was sequenced during a study of OX40 agonist ivuxolimab in advanced cancers. Study overall: Of the patients, three showed partial responses, one with hepatocellular carcinoma and two with cutaneous melanoma. Study results and caveats: More expanded clones were found, on average, in CD8+ than in CD4+ T cells.

Comments on this clone: Its antigen is unknown.

This CDR3 comprises 12 residues. Germline V gene lookup returns CDR1 SGHNT and CDR2 YYREEE (reference sequence). Trimming took off 0 bases at V and 3 bases at J, with 0 bases between the two ends. Only in-frame clones appear in the TCRdb table, and some are missing; sequencing was by immunoSEQ multiplex PCR. This sample has some 81,000 clones, with around 90% found just once. The receptor comes from an adult with an advanced solid tumor such as melanoma, head and neck, liver or kidney cancer. The source material was CD4+ or CD8+ T cells sorted from blood, sampled in a trial of the OX40 agonist ivuxolimab. The V call is TRBV5-4, the J call TRBJ2-2; D gene unclear. The CDR3 region is CASSLDTGELFF. Written as DNA, the CDR3 is TGTGCCAGCAGCTTGGACACCGGGGAGCTGTTTTTT.